These T cell receptor beta chains were read from a single sample in a study of blood T cell repertoires in COVID-19. Profiling relied on immunoSEQ multiplex PCR, and the TCRdb table lists in-frame clones only, not all of them. In the table there are around 65,000 clones, roughly 93% of which are singletons. Sequencing was done on a sample of peripheral blood. The receptor set was obtained from a human donor in a cohort sampled during active COVID-19. Both conserved end residues are part of each CDR3. D genes are given only for firm matches. Clone size is shown for a subset of rows, as once, few, many or a class of expanded clone.

j_call: TRBJ2-7; v_call: TRBV11-1; clone_size: NA; d_call: NA; cdr3_nt: TGTGCCAGCAGCTTGAAGGGCAGGGGTTCCTACGAGCAGTACTTC; cdr3_aa: CASSLKGRGSYEQYF
j_call: TRBJ1-3; v_call: TRBV2; clone_size: NA; d_call: NA; cdr3_nt: TGTGCCAGCAGTGGTCAGGGTGAAAACACCATATATTTT; cdr3_aa: CASSGQGENTIYF
j_call: TRBJ2-1; v_call: TRBV27; clone_size: once; d_call: TRBD1; cdr3_nt: TGTGCCAGCAGTTTAGGGAAAGCAGGGGGCTTTTCCTACAATGAGCAGTTCTTC; cdr3_aa: CASSLGKAGGFSYNEQFF
j_call: TRBJ2-3; v_call: TRBV5-4; clone_size: NA; d_call: TRBD2; cdr3_nt: TGTGCCAGCAGCTTCTTAGCGGGAAGCACAGATACGCAGTATTTT; cdr3_aa: CASSFLAGSTDTQYF
j_call: TRBJ2-5; v_call: TRBV11-1; clone_size: NA; d_call: NA; cdr3_nt: TGTGCCAGCAGACGGGGGGAGACCCAGTACTTC; cdr3_aa: CASRRGETQYF
j_call: TRBJ1-2; v_call: TRBV11-3; clone_size: NA; d_call: NA; cdr3_nt: TGTGCCAGCAGACACTCAGGCAAGGCCGGCTATGGCTACACCTTC; cdr3_aa: CASRHSGKAGYGYTF
j_call: TRBJ2-1; v_call: TRBV5-4; clone_size: NA; d_call: TRBD1; cdr3_nt: TGTGCCAGCAGCCAGGACAGGGGCGTTGAGCAGTTCTTC; cdr3_aa: CASSQDRGVEQFF
j_call: TRBJ1-2; v_call: TRBV9; clone_size: once; d_call: NA; cdr3_nt: TGTGCCAGCAGCGTAGCTGGGGGGTCGGCTGGCTACACCTTC; cdr3_aa: CASSVAGGSAGYTF
j_call: TRBJ1-4; v_call: TRBV10-3; clone_size: NA; d_call: TRBD1; cdr3_nt: TGTGCCATCAGCCCCGGACAGGGGGGTAATGAAAAACTGTTTTTT; cdr3_aa: CAISPGQGGNEKLFF
j_call: TRBJ2-3; v_call: TRBV4-3; clone_size: NA; d_call: NA; cdr3_nt: TGCGCCAGCAGCCAAGACGGACTGGCCGTAGCAGATACGCAGTATTTT; cdr3_aa: CASSQDGLAVADTQYF
j_call: TRBJ2-2; v_call: TRBV7-2; clone_size: NA; d_call: NA; cdr3_nt: TGTGCCAGCAGCTTAAGTTTGCGGACGAACACCGGGGAGCTGTTTTTT; cdr3_aa: CASSLSLRTNTGELFF
j_call: TRBJ2-3; v_call: TRBV7-9; clone_size: NA; d_call: NA; cdr3_nt: TGTGCCAGCAGCTTACCCCGGAATAGCGGCACAGATACGCAGTATTTT; cdr3_aa: CASSLPRNSGTDTQYF
j_call: TRBJ2-7; v_call: TRBV15; clone_size: NA; d_call: TRBD1; cdr3_nt: TGTGCCACCAGCAGAGATATAGGGACAGGCTTCTCCTACGAGCAGTACTTC; cdr3_aa: CATSRDIGTGFSYEQYF
j_call: TRBJ1-6; v_call: TRBV4-1; clone_size: NA; d_call: TRBD1; cdr3_nt: TGCGCCAGCAGCCAAGATATGGACAGGCGAGGTAATTCACCCCTCCACTTT; cdr3_aa: CASSQDMDRRGNSPLHF
j_call: TRBJ2-2; v_call: TRBV9; clone_size: NA; d_call: TRBD2; cdr3_nt: TGTGCCAGCAGCGCAGAACTGGGGGGCGTAGCGGGAGGACAAACCGGGGAGCTGTTTTTT; cdr3_aa: CASSAELGGVAGGQTGELFF
j_call: TRBJ1-1; v_call: TRBV10-1; clone_size: few; d_call: NA; cdr3_nt: TGCGCCAGCTATCCTAGGAAGGATGAAGCTTTCTTT; cdr3_aa: CASYPRKDEAFF
j_call: TRBJ2-7; v_call: TRBV6-5; clone_size: NA; d_call: TRBD2; cdr3_nt: TGTGCCAGCAGTTACCCGACTAGCGGGAGATTATTCTTC; cdr3_aa: CASSYPTSGRLFF
j_call: TRBJ2-7; v_call: TRBV11-3; clone_size: NA; d_call: TRBD2; cdr3_nt: TGTGCCAGCAGCTTTCGACCCGGGAGGCCCTACGAGCAGTACTTC; cdr3_aa: CASSFRPGRPYEQYF
j_call: TRBJ1-4; v_call: TRBV5-1; clone_size: NA; d_call: TRBD1; cdr3_nt: TGCGCCAGCAGCTATCGACAGGGTAATGAAAAACTGTTTTTT; cdr3_aa: CASSYRQGNEKLFF
j_call: TRBJ2-1; v_call: TRBV19; clone_size: NA; d_call: TRBD2; cdr3_nt: TGTGCCAGTAGTCCCATCCACACTAGCGGGGTCGACGGTAATGAGCAGTTCTTC; cdr3_aa: CASSPIHTSGVDGNEQFF
j_call: TRBJ2-5; v_call: TRBV27; clone_size: NA; d_call: TRBD2; cdr3_nt: TGTGCCAGCAGTTCGCCGACAGCGGGAGGGGCGACCCAGTACTTC; cdr3_aa: CASSSPTAGGATQYF
j_call: TRBJ2-1; v_call: TRBV5-4; clone_size: NA; d_call: TRBD2; cdr3_nt: TGTGCCAGCAGCTTAAGAGCGGGAGGGGGTGTCGAGCAGTTCTTC; cdr3_aa: CASSLRAGGGVEQFF
j_call: TRBJ2-2; v_call: TRBV7-3; clone_size: NA; d_call: TRBD2; cdr3_nt: TGTGCCAGCAGCTCGTCGGGAGGGCCCACCGGGGAGCTGTTTTTT; cdr3_aa: CASSSSGGPTGELFF
j_call: TRBJ2-3; v_call: TRBV19; clone_size: NA; d_call: NA; cdr3_nt: TGTGCCAGTAGTATCCAGGGTACAGATACGCAGTATTTT; cdr3_aa: CASSIQGTDTQYF
j_call: TRBJ2-1; v_call: TRBV15; clone_size: NA; d_call: TRBD1; cdr3_nt: TGTGCCACCAGTACCCCCACGGGACAGGGTAATGAGCAGTTCTTC; cdr3_aa: CATSTPTGQGNEQFF
j_call: TRBJ2-3; v_call: TRBV5-1; clone_size: NA; d_call: NA; cdr3_nt: TGCGCCAGCAGCTTGGCCACTTCTAGCACAGATACGCAGTATTTT; cdr3_aa: CASSLATSSTDTQYF
j_call: TRBJ2-7; v_call: TRBV5-4; clone_size: NA; d_call: TRBD2; cdr3_nt: TGTGCCAGCAGAGCCGGGACTAGCGCCTCCGAGCAGTACTTC; cdr3_aa: CASRAGTSASEQYF
j_call: TRBJ1-2; v_call: TRBV6-4; clone_size: few; d_call: NA; cdr3_nt: TGTGCCAGCAGCCCCGGCGGGGGGGGTAACTATGGCTACACCTTC; cdr3_aa: CASSPGGGGNYGYTF
j_call: TRBJ2-7; v_call: TRBV5-1; clone_size: NA; d_call: TRBD1; cdr3_nt: TGCGCCAGCAGCCCGGGACAGGGGAGGGACGAGCAGTACTTC; cdr3_aa: CASSPGQGRDEQYF
j_call: TRBJ2-1; v_call: TRBV11-2; clone_size: NA; d_call: NA; cdr3_nt: TGTGCCAGCAGCTTACCCCAAGCGGATGCCTACAATGAGCAGTTCTTC; cdr3_aa: CASSLPQADAYNEQFF
j_call: TRBJ1-1; v_call: TRBV15; clone_size: NA; d_call: NA; cdr3_nt: TGTGCCACCAGCAGGGACACTAAAGGGGGCACTGAAGCTTTCTTT; cdr3_aa: CATSRDTKGGTEAFF
j_call: TRBJ1-5; v_call: TRBV5-1; clone_size: NA; d_call: NA; cdr3_nt: TGCGCCAGCAGCTTAGGGTTTGGGAGCTATCAGCCCCAGCATTTT; cdr3_aa: CASSLGFGSYQPQHF
j_call: TRBJ1-6; v_call: TRBV9; clone_size: NA; d_call: NA; cdr3_nt: TGTGCCAGCAGCGCATCGGGGGGTTCCTATAATTCACCCCTCCACTTT; cdr3_aa: CASSASGGSYNSPLHF
j_call: TRBJ2-5; v_call: TRBV5-4; clone_size: NA; d_call: TRBD1; cdr3_nt: TGTGCCAGCAGCTTGGCCGGCAGGGGGCGGGAGACCCAGTACTTC; cdr3_aa: CASSLAGRGRETQYF
j_call: TRBJ1-1; v_call: TRBV27; clone_size: NA; d_call: TRBD1; cdr3_nt: TGTGCCAGCAGTATCACAGGGGGCGGCACTGAAGCTTTCTTT; cdr3_aa: CASSITGGGTEAFF
j_call: TRBJ1-6; v_call: TRBV27; clone_size: NA; d_call: TRBD1; cdr3_nt: TGTGCCAGCAACTTACAGGGGGACTTACGTAATTCACCCCTCCACTTT; cdr3_aa: CASNLQGDLRNSPLHF
j_call: TRBJ2-7; v_call: TRBV19; clone_size: NA; d_call: TRBD2; cdr3_nt: TGTGCCAGCAGGACTAGCGGGAGCACCCACGAGCAGTACTTC; cdr3_aa: CASRTSGSTHEQYF
j_call: TRBJ2-6; v_call: TRBV9; clone_size: once; d_call: TRBD1; cdr3_nt: TGTGCCAGCAGCTCGAGTAGGACAGGGGGCACTGGGGCCAACGTCCTGACTTTC; cdr3_aa: CASSSSRTGGTGANVLTF
j_call: TRBJ2-3; v_call: TRBV7-9; clone_size: NA; d_call: TRBD2; cdr3_nt: TGTGCCAGCAGACCACGGCGGGGGGCATCAGATACGCAGTATTTT; cdr3_aa: CASRPRRGASDTQYF
j_call: TRBJ2-3; v_call: TRBV19; clone_size: NA; d_call: NA; cdr3_nt: TGTGCCAGTAGTATTATTTTGAATCTCGGCGGGAACACAGATACGCAGTATTTT; cdr3_aa: CASSIILNLGGNTDTQYF
j_call: TRBJ1-4; v_call: TRBV28; clone_size: NA; d_call: NA; cdr3_nt: TGTGCCAGCAGTTTGCGACAGACTAATGAAAAACTGTTTTTT; cdr3_aa: CASSLRQTNEKLFF
j_call: TRBJ2-1; v_call: TRBV6-6; clone_size: NA; d_call: TRBD2; cdr3_nt: TGTGCCAGCAGTCGGGGACTAGCGGGAGAGTTTTACAATGAGCAGTTCTTC; cdr3_aa: CASSRGLAGEFYNEQFF
j_call: TRBJ2-1; v_call: TRBV5-1; clone_size: NA; d_call: TRBD2; cdr3_nt: TGCGCCAGCAGCTTGGAGACGTATGGGACTAGCGGGAGGGGTTTATCCTACAATGAGCAGTTCTTC; cdr3_aa: CASSLETYGTSGRGLSYNEQFF
j_call: TRBJ2-1; v_call: TRBV6-5; clone_size: NA; d_call: NA; cdr3_nt: TGTGCCAGCAGCCGGGCCCTACCAGGGGAGCAGTTCTTC; cdr3_aa: CASSRALPGEQFF
j_call: TRBJ1-6; v_call: TRBV25-1; clone_size: few; d_call: TRBD1; cdr3_nt: TGTGCCAGTAGTGAAGAAGGGACAGGGTTCTTGTATAATTCACCCCTCCACTTT; cdr3_aa: CASSEEGTGFLYNSPLHF
j_call: TRBJ2-1; v_call: TRBV18; clone_size: NA; d_call: TRBD2; cdr3_nt: TGTGCCAGCTCACCAGGGTTAGCGGGACTAAATGAGCAGTTCTTC; cdr3_aa: CASSPGLAGLNEQFF
j_call: TRBJ2-2; v_call: TRBV29-1; clone_size: NA; d_call: NA; cdr3_nt: TGCAGCGTTGCCGTAGCTACCACCGGGGAGCTGTTTTTT; cdr3_aa: CSVAVATTGELFF
j_call: TRBJ1-2; v_call: TRBV5-4; clone_size: NA; d_call: TRBD1; cdr3_nt: TGTGCCAGCAGCCCCCAACAGGGGGGAACCAACTATGGCTACACCTTC; cdr3_aa: CASSPQQGGTNYGYTF
j_call: TRBJ2-1; v_call: TRBV10-3; clone_size: NA; d_call: TRBD1; cdr3_nt: TGTGCCATCAGTGGACAGGGAGAGCCCTACAATGAGCAGTTCTTC; cdr3_aa: CAISGQGEPYNEQFF
j_call: TRBJ2-1; v_call: TRBV5-6; clone_size: NA; d_call: NA; cdr3_nt: TGTGCCAGCAGCTTTGGCGCGGCTAATGAGCAGTTCTTC; cdr3_aa: CASSFGAANEQFF
j_call: TRBJ2-1; v_call: TRBV27; clone_size: NA; d_call: TRBD2; cdr3_nt: TGTGCCACGACCTATAGCGGGGGATCCTACAATGAGCAGTTCTTC; cdr3_aa: CATTYSGGSYNEQFF
j_call: TRBJ2-5; v_call: TRBV18; clone_size: NA; d_call: NA; cdr3_nt: TGTGCCAGCTCACCCCCAGGGGAAGAGACCCAGTACTTC; cdr3_aa: CASSPPGEETQYF
j_call: TRBJ2-2; v_call: TRBV28; clone_size: NA; d_call: NA; cdr3_nt: TGTGCCAGCAGAACAGGGGTAGCGGGATGGTCCGGGGAGCTGTTTTTT; cdr3_aa: CASRTGVAGWSGELFF
j_call: TRBJ2-1; v_call: TRBV5-1; clone_size: NA; d_call: NA; cdr3_nt: TGCGCCAGCAGCTTAAAAAGCGGAAACCCCTACAATGAGCAGTTCTTC; cdr3_aa: CASSLKSGNPYNEQFF
j_call: TRBJ1-6; v_call: TRBV5-1; clone_size: NA; d_call: TRBD1; cdr3_nt: TGCGCCAGCAGCTCGGTGCCCCAAGGACAGGAGAATTCACCCCTCCACTTT; cdr3_aa: CASSSVPQGQENSPLHF
j_call: TRBJ2-3; v_call: TRBV6-4; clone_size: NA; d_call: NA; cdr3_nt: TGTGCCAGCAGTGACTGGGGCCTAGGCACAGATACGCAGTATTTT; cdr3_aa: CASSDWGLGTDTQYF
j_call: TRBJ2-5; v_call: TRBV7-9; clone_size: NA; d_call: NA; cdr3_nt: TGTGCCAGCAGCTTAGGCGGGACAGTCGGAGCGTATGGGACCCAGTACTTC; cdr3_aa: CASSLGGTVGAYGTQYF